These 9 T cell receptor beta chains share one sample of origin, sequenced in a study of blood T cell repertoires in COVID-19. Sequencing was performed with immunoSEQ multiplex PCR; in TCRdb, only in-frame clones are kept and a portion is missing. The repertoire consists of about 34,000 clones, with about 80% occurring once and the leading ten covering approximately 29%. Source material: peripheral blood. The receptors stem from a man older than 75 with acute or convalescent COVID-19.

The chain uses TRBV19 and TRBJ1-5; 8 bases map to TRBD1. V was clipped by 4 bases and J by 5 bases; unmatched bases: 10. The V gene's germline CDR1 is LNHDA and CDR2 SQIVND (reference sequence). CDR3 size: 16 residues. CDR3 amino acids: CASSRGSDRGDQPQHF. In DNA form, the CDR3 reads TGTGCCAGTAGTAGAGGATCAGACAGGGGCGATCAGCCCCAGCATTTT.

The rearrangement uses TRBV5-5 and TRBJ1-4; D gene ambiguous. Trimming stripped 2 bases from V and 0 bases from J, with 8 bases between. Germline V gene sequence: CDR1 SGHKS, CDR2 YYEKEE (reference sequence). The CDR3 spans 15 residues. The CDR3 spells CASSFQQTTNEKLFF. The CDR3, as DNA: TGTGCCAGCAGCTTCCAACAGACAACTAATGAAAAACTGTTTTTT.

This sequence joins TRBV30 and TRBJ1-1; tentative D call: TRBD1 (5 bases). The CDR3 totals 13 residues. Germline V CDR1 and CDR2: GTSNPN, SVGIG (reference sequence). V lost 4 bases, J lost 6 bases, and 15 bases lay in between. The CDR3 loop reads CAWNRRGGSEAFF. In DNA form, the CDR3 reads TGTGCCTGGAACCGGCGGGGGGGATCTGAAGCTTTCTTT.

This chain links TRBV9 with TRBJ2-2; D gene unclear. Trimming cost V 0 bases and J 6 bases, with 6 bases left between them. Per germline, CDR1 SGDLS and CDR2 YYNGEE. The CDR3 loop spans 13 amino acids. In DNA, the CDR3 is TGTGCCAGCAGCGTAGTTTCTGCCGGGGAGCTGTTTTTT. The encoded protein is CASSVVSAGELFF.

This sequence joins TRBV5-5 and TRBJ2-5; TRBD2 is a possible D gene (6 bases). V gave up 5 bases and J gave up 1 base, with 9 bases separating them. The CDR3 is 13 amino acids. Germline V gene lookup returns CDR1 SGHKS and CDR2 YYEKEE (reference sequence). In DNA, the CDR3 is TGTGCCAGCAGGAGACTAGTCCAAGAGACCCAGTACTTC. Protein: CASRRLVQETQYF.

The chain couples TRBV5-6 to TRBJ1-2; no clear D gene. This CDR3 has 13 amino acids. Trimming pared 6 bases from V and 3 bases from J, leaving 12 bases between. Germline V gene lookup returns CDR1 SGHDT and CDR2 YYEEEE. CDR3 bases: TGTGCCAGCACCCCATGGCCTGACTATGGCTACACCTTC. Its translation is CASTPWPDYGYTF.

This chain connects TRBV9 to TRBJ2-7; 7 nucleotides match TRBD1. CDR1 SGDLS and CDR2 YYNGEE come from the germline V gene. The length of the CDR3 is 13 residues. V shed 3 bases, J shed 7 bases, and the junction held 7 bases outside the gene matches. CDR3 loop: CASSATQGFEQYF. CDR3 DNA: TGTGCCAGCAGCGCCACACAGGGGTTTGAGCAGTACTTC. The whole variable domain, filled in from reference TRBV9 and TRBJ2-7, reads DSGVTQTPKHLITATGQRVTLRCSPRSGDLSVYWYQQSLDQGLQFLIQYYNGEERAKGNILERFSAQQFPDLHSELNLSSLELGDSALYFCASSATQGFEQYFGPGTRLTVT.

This clone occurred a few times. The chain carries TRBV6-2 or TRBV6-3 and TRBJ2-1; 13 bases map to TRBD2. V gave up 5 bases and J gave up 1 base; unmatched junction bases: 5. Germline V gives CDR1 MNHEY, CDR2 SVGEGT. The CDR3 runs 17 residues. CDR3 sequence (DNA): TGTGCCAGCAGTCCGCGGACTAGCGGGAGTTCCTACAATGAGCAGTTCTTC. Protein product: CASSPRTSGSSYNEQFF.

The chain recombines TRBV5-3 with TRBJ2-7, with 10 positions matching TRBD2. TRBV5-3 counts as an open reading frame of uncertain function. The CDR3 consists of 18 residues. J lost 2 bases, V lost 3 bases, and 14 bases had no gene match. The CDR3 bases are TGTGCCAGAAGCTCCACAATGAATACTAGCGGGAATACCTACGAGCAGTACTTC. Amino acid sequence: CARSSTMNTSGNTYEQYF.